The 17 T cell receptor beta chains reported below all come from one sample, sequenced in a study of response to subunit inactivated influenza vaccine. Each CDR3 protein is one row after TCRdb ran MiXCR on the RT-PCR reads. Of around 710,000 distinct CDR3 sequences in the sample, roughly 14% were seen once. Sequenced here: PBMCs from blood, sampled around 15 days before vaccination. The receptor set was obtained from a man in his fifties who received an inactivated influenza vaccine.

This clonotype was detected a few times. The rearrangement joins TRBV7-9 to TRBJ2-3; 10 bases agree with TRBD2. J was trimmed by 2 bases and V by 5 bases; bases with no gene match: 10. Germline CDR1 and CDR2: SEHNR and FQNEAQ (reference sequence). The CDR3 extends over 17 amino acids. The CDR3: CASSPGTGLAVTDTQYF. The CDR3 DNA reads TGTGCCAGCAGCCCCGGGACAGGACTAGCGGTCACAGATACGCAGTATTTT.

Many counts were recorded for this clonotype. This chain connects TRBV20-1 to TRBJ1-1; 9 bases agree with TRBD1. CDR1 and CDR2 (germline): DFQATT, SNEGSKA (reference sequence). V trimming: 6 bases; J trimming: 0 bases; junction bases outside the gene matches: 14. CDR3 length: 17 amino acids. Here the CDR3 DNA reads TGCAGTGCAAAGGGACAGGGTCCGGGGACAATGAACACTGAAGCTTTCTTT. This codes for CSAKGQGPGTMNTEAFF.

This clonotype was observed many times. The chain has TRBV7-2 and TRBJ2-5; no clear D gene. The CDR3 has 15 residues. Germline V CDR1 and CDR2: SGHTA, FQGNSA. V was trimmed by 0 bases and J by 0 bases, leaving 8 bases between them. The CDR3 DNA reads as TGTGCCAGCAGCTTAGCGAAAGGCTACCAAGAGACCCAGTACTTC. Encoded protein: CASSLAKGYQETQYF.

In its sample, this clonotype was seen a few times. The J gene is TRBJ1-1, the V gene TRBV5-6; D is possibly TRBD1 (5 bases). V lost 0 bases and J lost 6, with 12 bases in between. Germline V gives CDR1 SGHDT, CDR2 YYEEEE. The CDR3 is made up of 14 amino acids. DNA for the CDR3: TGTGCCAGCAGCTTGGCAGGGAGTGGCGCTGAAGCTTTCTTT. Translated: CASSLAGSGAEAFF. The full variable domain, its missing parts supplied by reference TRBV5-6 and TRBJ1-1, is DAGVTQSPTHLIKTRGQQVTLRCSPKSGHDTVSWYQQALGQGPQFIFQYYEEEERQRGNFPDRFSGHQFPNYSSELNVNALLLGDSALYLCASSLAGSGAEAFFGQGTRLTVV.

The table lists this clonotype with a few counts. The chain links TRBV6-2 or TRBV6-3 to TRBJ2-1, with D hard to call. The CDR3 has 12 amino acids. Germline CDR1 reads MNHEY; CDR2 reads SVGEGT. Trimming left V 1 base short and J 8 bases short, with 6 bases between. Written as DNA, the CDR3 is TGTGCCAGCAGTTACTGGGAACATGAGCAGTTCTTC. It yields the protein CASSYWEHEQFF.

The J gene is TRBJ2-1, the V gene TRBV6-4, with 7 positions matching TRBD1. The CDR3 is 15 amino acids. CDR1 and CDR2 (germline): MRHNA, SNTAGT. V lost 6 bases and J lost 2; bases outside the gene matches: 7. In nucleotides, the CDR3 is TGTGCCAGCAGCGACAGGGCAGGAACCTACAATGAGCAGTTCTTC. It codes for CASSDRAGTYNEQFF.

The chain couples TRBV25-1 to TRBJ2-1, with 10 bases fitting TRBD2. CDR3 length: 16 residues. Losses at the gene ends were 3 bases for V and 3 bases for J; bases not matched to a gene: 5. Germline CDR1 reads MGHDK; CDR2 reads SYGVNS. The CDR3 reads CASSDGLAAIYNEQFF. The CDR3 coding sequence is TGTGCCAGCAGTGACGGACTAGCGGCTATCTACAATGAGCAGTTCTTC.

The chain employs TRBV20-1 and TRBJ1-2; tentatively, D is TRBD1 (5 bases). The CDR3 has 14 residues. CDR1 is DFQATT and CDR2 is SNEGSKA in the germline V gene (reference sequence). V lost 3 bases and J lost 2, with 13 bases in between. The CDR3 reads CSAREGVTNYGYTF. Here the CDR3 DNA reads TGCAGTGCTAGGGAAGGGGTTACCAACTATGGCTACACCTTC.

CDR3 residues: CASSYEPGIRGGYTF. The DNA of the CDR3 is TGTGCCAGCAGCTATGAACCGGGAATCAGAGGGGGCTACACCTTC. The chain recombines TRBV7-9 with TRBJ1-2; D is unclear. V was clipped by 4 bases and J by 8 bases, with 20 bases between them. Germline V gene data show CDR1 as SEHNR and CDR2 as FQNEAQ (reference sequence). The CDR3 is made up of 15 amino acids.

In its sample, this clonotype was seen many times. This sequence joins TRBV12-3 or TRBV12-4 and TRBJ2-2; maybe TRBD2 (7 bases). The V gene lost 7 bases and the J gene lost 7 bases, with 19 bases spanning the gap. The CDR3 length is 15 residues. The CDR3: CASIPFGGHGGELFF. In nucleotides, the CDR3 is TGTGCCAGCATCCCCTTCGGGGGGCACGGCGGGGAGCTGTTTTTT.

This sequence joins TRBV28 and TRBJ1-6; TRBD1 might be the D (6 bases). Looked up from germline, CDR1 is MDHEN and CDR2 is SYDVKM. V was pared by 6 bases and J by 14 bases, with 14 bases between. The CDR3 contains 12 residues. CDR3 sequence (DNA): TGTGCCAGCAGAGGGGGGGGATCGGCCCTCCACTTT. It specifies CASRGGGSALHF.

The chain employs TRBV15 and TRBJ2-7, with D hard to call. The V end lost 0 bases, the J end lost 1 base, and 10 bases lay between the germline ends. The CDR3 extends over 15 amino acids. CDR1 is LNHNV, CDR2 YYDKDF, per germline (reference sequence). The CDR3 is CATSRDLQPSYEQYF. The CDR3 DNA reads as TGTGCCACCAGCAGAGATCTACAGCCTTCCTACGAGCAGTACTTC.

The chain uses TRBV29-1 and TRBJ2-1; D remains unclear. V lost 4 bases to trimming and J lost 4 bases, with 11 bases between them. This CDR3 comprises 13 residues. Germline loops: CDR1 SQVTM, CDR2 ANQGSEA. In nucleotides, the CDR3 is TGCAGCGTTGGTCGGCGGTCTTACAATGAGCAGTTCTTC. It specifies CSVGRRSYNEQFF.

This clonotype has ten or more counts. The rearrangement uses TRBV7-9 and TRBJ2-7; no reliable D call. V lost 6 bases, J lost 3 bases, and 12 bases lay in between. The germline V gene encodes CDR1 SEHNR and CDR2 FQNEAQ (reference sequence). This CDR3 spans 13 amino acids. The CDR3 DNA reads as TGTGCCAGCAGTTATCAAGGGAACTACGAGCAGTACTTC. This gives the protein CASSYQGNYEQYF.

This clonotype was detected a few times. Here the CDR3 reads CASSPPDRANSPLHF. As DNA, the CDR3 is TGTGCCAGCAGTCCCCCGGACAGAGCTAATTCACCCCTCCACTTT. The chain is built from TRBV12-3 or TRBV12-4 and TRBJ1-6; weak D call: TRBD1 (6 bases). The CDR3 contains 15 residues. V lost 5 bases to trimming and J lost 6 bases, with 14 bases between them.

The chain employs TRBV7-6 and TRBJ2-7, with 10 positions matching TRBD2. The V segment lost 0 bases and the J segment 7 bases; nucleotides outside the gene matches: 9. The CDR3 sequence is 16 residues long. Germline V CDR1 and CDR2: SGHVS, FNYEAQ. In DNA, the CDR3 is TGTGCCAGCAGCTTAGCAGGGCTAGCGGGAGTGGGAGAGCAGTACTTC. This encodes CASSLAGLAGVGEQYF.

V and J are TRBV5-1 and TRBJ2-3; tentatively, D is TRBD1 (5 bases). Germline V gene data show CDR1 as SGHRS and CDR2 as YFSETQ. V was cut by 0 bases and J by 5 bases, with 16 bases left in between. The CDR3 has 16 residues. In nucleotides, the CDR3 is TGCGCCAGCAGCTTGGAGGGGCCACACGGTCGAGATACGCAGTATTTT. As protein: CASSLEGPHGRDTQYF. Looking up the rest from reference TRBV5-1 and TRBJ2-3 gives the full variable domain: KAGVTQTPRYLIKTRGQQVTLSCSPISGHRSVSWYQQTPGQGLQFLFEYFSETQRNKGNFPGRFSGRQFSNSRSEMNVSTLELGDSALYLCASSLEGPHGRDTQYFGPGTRLTVL.